This passage covers 30 T cell receptor beta chains from one sample sequenced in a study of T cells in Graves' hyperthyroidism and ophthalmopathy. Using RNA transcripts as the source, TCR beta CDR3 regions were amplified. The HTBI primer set was used in a first-round RT-PCR of the TCR CDR3. MiXCR was run by TCRdb on the multiplex PCR reads, yielding one entry per CDR3 protein. This repertoire shows about 760,000 distinct CDR3 sequences, under 45% found once; its top ten account for less than 40%. The sample was blood. Source of these receptors: a woman aged 40 to 49 with Graves' hyperthyroidism.

On this clonotype: The DNA is omitted, as the CDR3 cannot be located on it reliably, and the CDR3 follows TCRdb's listing. This chain uses TRBV7-2 with TRBJ2-2; TRBD1, the D gene given by the table, was not confirmed from the DNA. Germline V gene data show CDR1 as SGHTA and CDR2 as FQGNSA. The CDR3 spans 23 residues, counting both ends. The CDR3 sequence: CASSSLVGANVLTFGAGTGELFF.

This chain uses TRBV7-2 with TRBJ1-5; 7 bases are shared with TRBD1. J was trimmed by 6 bases and V by 5 bases; bases with no gene match: 7. CDR3 length: 14 residues. Germline-derived CDR1 and CDR2 are SGHTA and FQGNSA. CDR3 sequence: CTSSLQQGSQPQHF. The DNA of the CDR3 is TGTACCAGCAGCCTTCAACAGGGGTCTCAGCCCCAGCATTTT.

This clonotype was observed a handful of times. The chain recombines TRBV7-2 with TRBJ2-7; tentatively, D is TRBD2 (5 bases). Germline loops: CDR1 SGHTA, CDR2 FQGNSA. V lost 6 bases to trimming and J lost 2 bases, with 11 bases between them. This CDR3 is 13 amino acids long. The CDR3 DNA sequence: TGTGCCAGCAGTTGGGCGGGTCCCTACGAGCAGTACTTC. Amino acid sequence: CASSWAGPYEQYF.

The chain uses TRBV12-3 or TRBV12-4 and TRBJ1-1; D is ambiguous. V gave up 6 bases and J gave up 5 bases, with 13 bases separating them. This CDR3 is 13 amino acids long. The CDR3: CASRQHDRTEAFF. CDR3 sequence (DNA): TGTGCCAGCAGGCAACATGACCGGACTGAAGCTTTCTTT.

The table lists this clonotype with a few counts. This chain connects TRBV19 to TRBJ2-7; D is uncertain. This CDR3 spans 13 amino acids. Germline V lookup: CDR1 LNHDA, CDR2 SQIVND (reference sequence). V lost 3 bases, J lost 3 bases, and 9 bases lay in between. The CDR3 region is CASSIGIYYEQYF. The CDR3 nucleotides are TGTGCCAGTAGTATCGGCATCTACTACGAGCAGTACTTC.

The rearrangement links TRBV6-4 to TRBJ1-2; TRBD1 is a possible D gene (6 bases). The CDR3 totals 14 residues. Deletions cut 8 bases from V and 4 bases from J, with 17 bases between. CDR1 is MRHNA and CDR2 is SNTAGT in the germline V gene. The CDR3 reads CASSNSGGGYGYTF. CDR3 nucleotides: TGTGCCAGCTCAAATTCAGGAGGGGGCTATGGCTACACCTTC.

This clonotype was counted ten times or more. The rearrangement links TRBV5-1 to TRBJ1-5, with unresolved D. V was trimmed by 0 bases and J by 2 bases, leaving 9 bases between them. The CDR3 contains 15 residues. Germline CDR1 is SGHRS and CDR2 is YFSETQ. The CDR3 nucleotides are TGCGCCAGCAGCTTGGCCCCTGTAGGCAATCAGCCCCAGCATTTT. As protein: CASSLAPVGNQPQHF.

This clonotype was observed a few times. The gene calls are TRBV30 and TRBJ1-5; no clear D. Looked up from germline, CDR1 is GTSNPN and CDR2 is SVGIG (reference sequence). Trimming took off 1 base at V and 4 bases at J, with 5 bases between the two ends. This CDR3 is built from 12 residues. The CDR3 reads CAWSEPNQPQHF. DNA of the CDR3: TGTGCCTGGAGTGAGCCTAATCAGCCCCAGCATTTT.

This clonotype has just a few counts. The V and J genes are TRBV18 and TRBJ1-1, with D possibly TRBD1 on 5 matching bases. Germline CDR1 is KGHSH and CDR2 is LQKENI. Trimming took off 1 base at V and 3 bases at J, with 12 bases between the two ends. The CDR3 contains 15 residues. CDR3 amino acids: CASSPLSQGDTEAFF. The CDR3 nucleotides read TGTGCCAGCTCACCACTTTCTCAGGGCGACACTGAAGCTTTCTTT.

This clonotype was observed a few times. This sequence joins TRBV5-1 and TRBJ2-5, with 15 bases identical to TRBD2. Germline values: CDR1 SGHRS, CDR2 YFSETQ. V was clipped by 2 bases and J by 0 bases; unmatched bases: 11. The length of the CDR3 is 20 residues. CDR3 in amino acids: CASSLPRGLAGGKYQETQYF. CDR3 sequence (DNA): TGCGCCAGCAGCTTACCCAGGGGACTAGCGGGGGGAAAGTACCAAGAGACCCAGTACTTC.

Details on this clonotype: Just one base apart from a much larger clone, this may be a read error. V usage is TRBV19 and J usage is TRBJ1-1; no firm D call. This CDR3 is 14 amino acids long. V dropped 6 bases and J dropped 4 bases, with 15 bases sitting between them. Germline-derived CDR1 and CDR2 are LNHDA and SQIVND (reference sequence). As DNA, the CDR3 is TGTGCCAGTAGCTCCAGAGGCCTGAGCACTGAAGCTTTCTTT. Protein: CASSSRGLSTEAFF. Full variable domain (missing parts from reference TRBV19 and TRBJ1-1): DGGITQSPKYLFRKEGQNVTLSCEQNLNHDAMYWYRQDPGQGLRLIYYSQIVNDFQKGDIAEGYSVSREKKESFPLTVTSAQKNPTAFYLCASSSRGLSTEAFFGQGTRLTVV.

This clonotype was seen more than once but under ten times. The rearrangement joins TRBV4-1 to TRBJ1-4, with 9 nucleotides matching TRBD1. Germline CDR1 reads MGHRA; CDR2 reads YSYEKL. The V segment lost 4 bases and the J segment 8 bases; nucleotides outside the gene matches: 8. CDR3 length equals 15 residues. The CDR3 sequence: CASSLLRDREEKLFF. As DNA, the CDR3 is TGCGCCAGCAGCCTCCTCCGGGACAGGGAGGAAAAACTGTTTTTT.

The V gene is TRBV4-1, the J gene TRBJ1-1, with D hard to call. Trimming removed 4 bases at V and 6 bases at J, with 18 bases between. From germline, CDR1 is MGHRA and CDR2 YSYEKL. The CDR3 covers 15 residues. CDR3 coding DNA: TGCGCCAGCAGCCTAGGATCGGGGTTCCAGGCTGAAGCTTTCTTT. As protein: CASSLGSGFQAEAFF.

The chain links TRBV7-3 to TRBJ1-3; 7 bases match TRBD1. CDR3 length: 14 residues. Germline V gene sequence: CDR1 SGHTA, CDR2 FQGTGA. V was pared by 5 bases and J by 9 bases, with 10 bases of the junction left unmatched. This CDR3 is CASSPRDSVTTIYF. CDR3 in DNA: TGTGCCAGCAGCCCCCGGGACAGCGTGACCACCATATATTTT.

In this sample, this clonotype turned up many times. CDR3 protein: CAIKGQGIETQYF. DNA for the CDR3: TGTGCCATCAAAGGACAGGGGATAGAGACCCAGTACTTC. The chain carries TRBV10-3 and TRBJ2-5; 9 nucleotides align to TRBD1. This CDR3 spans 13 amino acids. With 7 bases clipped from V and 4 bases from J, the junction kept 4 bases outside the gene matches. Germline values: CDR1 ENHRY, CDR2 SYGVKD.

This clonotype has a single count. The rearrangement links TRBV6-5 to TRBJ2-7; TRBD2 matches 10 bases. V trimming: 7 bases; J trimming: 3 bases; junction bases outside the gene matches: 15. This CDR3 is built from 17 residues. Germline V lookup: CDR1 MNHEY, CDR2 SVGAGI. The CDR3 region has the DNA TGTGCCAGCAATAAGATTTGGACTAGCGGACGCCACTACGAGCAGTACTTC. Translating gives CASNKIWTSGRHYEQYF.

This clonotype has at least ten counts. Germline is not matched at one junction end, which may reflect a read error. The rearrangement joins TRBV10-3 to TRBJ1-5, with D perhaps matching TRBD1 (6 bases). In germline, CDR1 is ENHRY, CDR2 SYGVKD. This CDR3 region has 14 residues. Written as DNA, the CDR3 is TGTGCCAGCAGTGAACAGGGAGGGATTCAGCCCCAGCATTTT. It yields the protein CASSEQGGIQPQHF.

The sample holds many counts of this clonotype. DNA for the CDR3: TGTGCCAGCAATAAGGGACAGGGCGATCAGCCCCAGCATTTT. It is translated as CASNKGQGDQPQHF. The chain employs TRBV7-2 and TRBJ1-5, with 9 bases that match TRBD1. Germline V gives CDR1 SGHTA, CDR2 FQGNSA. Trimming removed 7 bases from V and 5 bases from J; junction bases left unmatched: 6. The CDR3 covers 14 residues.

This clonotype was picked up a small number of times. The CDR3: CASSSWTDSYEQYF. DNA of the CDR3: TGTGCCAGCAGCTCTTGGACAGACTCCTACGAGCAGTACTTC. The chain employs TRBV7-2 and TRBJ2-7, with D perhaps matching TRBD1 (6 bases). Between the trimmed V and J ends, which lost 4 bases and 0 bases, there was a span of 10 bases. Germline CDR1 is SGHTA and CDR2 is FQGNSA. CDR3 length: 14 residues.

This rearrangement joins TRBV19 to TRBJ1-1; a possible D gene is TRBD1 (6 bases). CDR1 is LNHDA, CDR2 SQIVND, per germline (reference sequence). Trimming took 6 bases from V and 7 from J, leaving 15 bases between them. The CDR3 runs 13 residues. This chain's CDR3 is CASSMGGGREAFF. The CDR3 DNA reads TGTGCCAGTAGCATGGGTGGGGGCCGTGAAGCTTTCTTT.

This rearrangement joins TRBV7-2 to TRBJ1-1; TRBD1 aligns across 10 bases. Germline V lookup: CDR1 SGHTA, CDR2 FQGNSA. The CDR3 covers 16 residues. With V trimmed by 4 bases and J by 1 base, 6 bases remained unmatched. CDR3: CASSYRGQGSNTEAFF. The CDR3 region has the DNA TGTGCCAGCAGCTACCGGGGACAGGGGTCGAACACTGAAGCTTTCTTT.

This chain links TRBV19 with TRBJ1-5, with D perhaps TRBD1 (5 bases). Germline V gene sequence: CDR1 LNHDA, CDR2 SQIVND (reference sequence). The CDR3 is 14 residues long. Trimming removed 11 bases from V and 2 bases from J, with 16 bases in between. This CDR3 reads CAWSFDSGNQPQHF. The CDR3 DNA sequence: TGTGCCTGGAGCTTCGACAGCGGCAATCAGCCCCAGCATTTT.

This clonotype was seen ten or more times. The chain joins TRBV12-3 or TRBV12-4 to TRBJ2-7; D remains unclear. V lost 7 bases and J lost 0, with 10 bases in between. CDR3 length equals 13 residues. The CDR3 spells CASNTHGSYEQYF. The CDR3 bases are TGTGCCAGCAATACCCATGGCTCCTACGAGCAGTACTTC.

This clonotype was detected a few times. This sequence joins TRBV5-1 and TRBJ2-7, with D perhaps matching TRBD2 (5 bases). Trimming removed 3 bases from V and 2 bases from J, with 12 bases in between. The germline CDR1 and CDR2 sequences are SGHRS and YFSETQ. The CDR3 consists of 14 residues. The CDR3 spells CASSSLGDAYEQYF. The CDR3 DNA follows: TGCGCCAGCAGCTCCCTGGGAGATGCCTACGAGCAGTACTTC. Full variable domain (outside the CDR3, taken from reference TRBV5-1 and TRBJ2-7): KAGVTQTPRYLIKTRGQQVTLSCSPISGHRSVSWYQQTPGQGLQFLFEYFSETQRNKGNFPGRFSGRQFSNSRSEMNVSTLELGDSALYLCASSSLGDAYEQYFGPGTRLTVT.

The V and J genes are TRBV12-3 or TRBV12-4 and TRBJ2-5; tentatively, D is TRBD2 (6 bases). This CDR3 has 14 residues. Between the trimmed V and J ends, which lost 8 bases and 4 bases, there was a span of 17 bases. The CDR3 sequence is CASVKQLGGETQYF. The CDR3, as DNA: TGTGCCAGCGTCAAACAACTGGGAGGAGAGACCCAGTACTTC.

This clonotype was counted ten times or more. The CDR3 protein is CASSIAWTSGGLGANVLTF. The CDR3 coding sequence is TGTGCCAGTAGTATAGCGTGGACTAGCGGGGGACTGGGTGCCAACGTCCTGACTTTC. This chain uses TRBV19 with TRBJ2-6; 13 bases agree with TRBD2. CDR1 LNHDA and CDR2 SQIVND come from the germline V gene (reference sequence). CDR3 size: 19 residues. The ends lost 1 base at V and 7 bases at J; junction bases unmatched: 10.

V is TRBV20-1 and J is TRBJ2-5; TRBD2 matches 7 bases. Germline CDR1 is DFQATT and CDR2 is SNEGSKA (reference sequence). Trimming at V came to 6 bases and at J to 3 bases, leaving 7 bases not matched to a gene. The CDR3 is 13 residues long. The CDR3 nucleotides are TGCAGTGCCCAGGAAGCGGGGAAAGAGACCCAGTACTTC. Amino acid sequence: CSAQEAGKETQYF.

Only a few counts were recorded for this clonotype. The gene calls are TRBV6-2 or TRBV6-3 and TRBJ1-1; D might be TRBD1 (6 bases). This CDR3 has 14 amino acids. Germline V gives CDR1 MNHEY, CDR2 SVGEGT. The V end lost 5 bases, the J end lost 2 bases, and 12 bases lay between the germline ends. The CDR3 bases are TGTGCCAGCAGTCAGGGACACTTCAACACTGAAGCTTTCTTT. Amino acid sequence: CASSQGHFNTEAFF.

The J gene is TRBJ1-4, the V gene TRBV4-3, with no clear D. Germline loops: CDR1 LGHNA, CDR2 YSLEER. The V end was cut by 5 bases, the J end by 2 bases, with 9 bases between. This CDR3 spans 14 amino acids. CDR3: CASSEGRTNEKLFF. The CDR3 DNA sequence: TGCGCCAGCAGCGAAGGGCGGACTAATGAAAAACTGTTTTTT.

Many counts were recorded for this clonotype. This CDR3 is CASSDVGQGGQPQHF. CDR3 in DNA: TGTGCCAGCAGCGATGTAGGACAGGGAGGTCAGCCCCAGCATTTT. The rearrangement joins TRBV7-2 to TRBJ1-5; 8 bases fit TRBD1. J gave up 6 bases and V 5 bases, and 9 bases lay outside the gene matches. This CDR3 contains 15 residues. CDR1 and CDR2 from the germline V gene are SGHTA and FQGNSA.